This T cell receptor (beta chain) was sequenced during a study of chemoradiotherapy in HPV16-positive cancers. TCRdb's table, derived via immunoSEQ multiplex PCR, lists solely in-frame clones and lacks some. Found here are about 12,000 clones, roughly 84% of them singletons; the top ten hold 5.8%. Trimming took 3 bases from V and 2 from J; bases not matched to a gene: 10. Germline V CDR1 and CDR2: SGHRS, YFSETQ. This CDR3 comprises 17 residues. This TCR was recovered from a human donor with HPV-associated anogenital cancer. The rearrangement uses TRBV5-1 and TRBJ2-2, with 7 bases that match TRBD1. The sequenced sample was blood, obtained from a patient who underwent chemoradiotherapy. The CDR3 DNA sequence: TGCGCCAGCAGCTCATTCACCGGGACAGTAAACACCGGGGAGCTGTTTTTT. It encodes CASSSFTGTVNTGELFF.